This T cell receptor (beta chain) derives from a study of T-cell memory formation after mild COVID-19. Across the whole study: The two donors had largely donor-specific TCR clusters. Study results and limitations: CD4+ clones that contracted lay mainly in CM and EM; CD8+ ones lay in EMRA.

The CDR3 contains 12 residues. Trimming stripped 8 bases from V and 1 base from J, with 5 bases between. Germline assignment: CDR1 MNHEY and CDR2 SVGEGT. Concerning this clonotype: Its cognate antigen is unknown.

TCRdb re-derived calls from the 5' RACE reads in MiXCR, one entry per CDR3 protein. The data hold some 150,000 distinct CDR3 sequences, with under 30% observed a single time. V usage is TRBV6-2 or TRBV6-3 and J usage is TRBJ2-2; D unresolved. The sample taken for sequencing was PBMCs or a T cell subset sorted from them (not recorded which). The sequence came from an adult woman who had mild COVID-19 (a few samples of this study predate the infection). Cell type and time point are not known. The CDR3 DNA follows: TGTGCCAGCGGGGAGAACACCGGGGAGCTGTTTTTT. Translated, it gives CASGENTGELFF.